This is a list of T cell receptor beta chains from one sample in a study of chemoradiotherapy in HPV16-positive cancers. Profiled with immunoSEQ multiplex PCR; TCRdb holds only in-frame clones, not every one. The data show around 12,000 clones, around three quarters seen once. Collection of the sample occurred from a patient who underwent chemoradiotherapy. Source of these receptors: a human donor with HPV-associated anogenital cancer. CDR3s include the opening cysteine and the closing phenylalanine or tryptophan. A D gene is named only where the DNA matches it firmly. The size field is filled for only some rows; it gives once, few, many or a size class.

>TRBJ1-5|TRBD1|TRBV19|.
TGTGCCAGTAGTAGGGGGACAGGGGAAAATCAGCCCCAGCATTTT
CASSRGTGENQPQHF
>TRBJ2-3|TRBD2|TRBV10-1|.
TGCGCCAGCAGTGAAGGGGTGGAGTTAGGGCTAGCGGGGGGCCGTCTTCTCAGCACAGATACGCAGTATTTT
CASSEGVELGLAGGRLLSTDTQYF
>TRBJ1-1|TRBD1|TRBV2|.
TGTGCCAGCAGTTCCCAGGGGGCAAACACTGAAGCTTTCTTT
CASSSQGANTEAFF
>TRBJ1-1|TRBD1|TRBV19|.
TGTGCCAGTAGTCCTAGGGACAGCCTCATGAACACTGAAGCTTTCTTT
CASSPRDSLMNTEAFF
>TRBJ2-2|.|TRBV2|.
TGTGCCAGCAGCCTTAACACCGGGGAGCTGTTTTTT
CASSLNTGELFF
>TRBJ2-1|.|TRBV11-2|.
TGTGCCAGCAGCTCAGAACTGTACAATGAGCAGTTCTTC
CASSSELYNEQFF
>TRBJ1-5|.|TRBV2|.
TGTGCCAGCAATCTCGGGGGTAGCAATCAGCCCCAGCATTTT
CASNLGGSNQPQHF
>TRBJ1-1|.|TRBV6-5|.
TGTGCCAGCAGCTCCCAGTTGGTGGCGTACACTGAAGCTTTCTTT
CASSSQLVAYTEAFF
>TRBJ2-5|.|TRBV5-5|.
TGTGCCAGCAGCTTGGTGGCGGGTAGTGGAGAGACCCAGTACTTC
CASSLVAGSGETQYF
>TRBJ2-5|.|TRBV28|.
TGTGCCAGCAGTTTCGTACAGGGAGGAGAGACCCAGTACTTC
CASSFVQGGETQYF
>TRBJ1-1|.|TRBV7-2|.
TGTGCCAGCAGCTTAGATCAGGTGAACACTGAAGCTTTCTTT
CASSLDQVNTEAFF
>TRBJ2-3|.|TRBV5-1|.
TGCGCCAGCAGCTTGGGCACATCCACTAGCACAGATACGCAGTATTTT
CASSLGTSTSTDTQYF
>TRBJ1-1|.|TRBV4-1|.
TGCGCCAGCACCCGGGACCCAGGGGACACTGAAGCTTTCTTT
CASTRDPGDTEAFF
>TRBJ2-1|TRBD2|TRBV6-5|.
TGTGCCAGCAGATCGCCTAGCGGGGTCAATGAGCAGTTCTTC
CASRSPSGVNEQFF
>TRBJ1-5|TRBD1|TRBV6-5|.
TGTGCCAGCAGCCAACTACAGGGGGGAGGTCAGCCCCAGCATTTT
CASSQLQGGGQPQHF
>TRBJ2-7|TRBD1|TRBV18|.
TGTGCCAGCTCACAACCCGGACAGGGGTTCTACGAGCAGTACTTC
CASSQPGQGFYEQYF
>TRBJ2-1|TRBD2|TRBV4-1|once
TGCGCCAGCAGCCAAGATCCGGAGCGGGGGGGCCTTATGGATGAGCAGTTCTTC
CASSQDPERGGLMDEQFF
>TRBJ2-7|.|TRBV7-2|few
TGTGCCAGCAGCCGCCAGGGAAGCTCCTACGAGCAGTACTTC
CASSRQGSSYEQYF
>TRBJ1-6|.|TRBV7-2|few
TGTGCCAGCAGGCGAAACAGGGATTCACCCCTCCACTTT
CASRRNRDSPLHF
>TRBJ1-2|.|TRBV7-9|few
TGTGCCAGCAACCAACCGGGGGGTGGCTACACCTTC
CASNQPGGGYTF
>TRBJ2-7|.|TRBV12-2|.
TGTGCAAGTCGCCCCACGGTAGGACCAGTGGCCTACGAGCAGTACTTC
CASRPTVGPVAYEQYF
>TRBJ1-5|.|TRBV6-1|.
TGTGCCAGCAGTGAGTTCCCGAATCAGCCCCAGCATTTT
CASSEFPNQPQHF
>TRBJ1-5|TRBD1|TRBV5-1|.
TGCGCCAGCAGCTTGAAACCGGGGACAGCTCAAGATCAGCCCCAGCATTTT
CASSLKPGTAQDQPQHF
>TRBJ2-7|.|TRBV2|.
TGTGCCAGCAGATCCTCGAACAGGGTCTCCTACGAGCAGTACTTC
CASRSSNRVSYEQYF
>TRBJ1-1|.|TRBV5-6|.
TGTGCCAGCAGCTTGGAATGGGGCAGGGCCACTGAAGCTTTCTTT
CASSLEWGRATEAFF
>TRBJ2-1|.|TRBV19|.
TGTGCCAGTAGTTGGGTGATTGGGGCAAAACCGCAGTTCTTC
CASSWVIGAKPQFF
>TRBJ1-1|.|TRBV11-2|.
TGTGCCAGTTCGCCACTTCTATTCCCAGGCAGGAACACTGAAGCTTTCTTT
CASSPLLFPGRNTEAFF
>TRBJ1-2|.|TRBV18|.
TGTGCCAGCTCACCCCGCCCGGAGGGGGTCATTTTCTATGGCTACACCTTC
CASSPRPEGVIFYGYTF
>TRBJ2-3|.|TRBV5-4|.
TGTGCCAGCAGCCTGGACAGCAGGTTGACAGATACGCAGTATTTT
CASSLDSRLTDTQYF
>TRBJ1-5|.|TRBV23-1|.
TGCGCCAGCAGTCAGGGGGCAAGTCAGCCCCAGCATTTT
CASSQGASQPQHF
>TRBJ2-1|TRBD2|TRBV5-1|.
TGCGCCAGCAGCGCGGGGGGGGATGCGTCCTACAATGAGCAGTTCTTC
CASSAGGDASYNEQFF
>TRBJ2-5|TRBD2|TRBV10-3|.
TGTGCCGTAGCGGGGGGGCCAGAAGAGACCCAGTACTTC
CAVAGGPEETQYF
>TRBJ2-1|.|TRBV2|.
TGTGCCAGCCAGACTAGTCGCAATGAGCAGTTCTTC
CASQTSRNEQFF
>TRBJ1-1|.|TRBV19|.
TGTGCCAGTAGTATTGCCAGGGAGACTGAAGCTTTCTTT
CASSIARETEAFF
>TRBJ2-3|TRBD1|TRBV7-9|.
TGTGCCAGCAGCTTAGAGTACAGGGGGTTCTCTAGCACAGATACGCAGTATTTT
CASSLEYRGFSSTDTQYF
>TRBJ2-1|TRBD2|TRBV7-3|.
TGTGCCAGCAGCTTAAGGGCCGATAGCGGGGCGGGGAATGAGCAGTTCTTC
CASSLRADSGAGNEQFF
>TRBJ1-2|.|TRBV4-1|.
TGCGCCAGCAGCCAAGATGGATCATCGGGGGATGGCTACACCTTC
CASSQDGSSGDGYTF
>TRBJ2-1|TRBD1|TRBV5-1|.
TGCGCCAGCAGTCTTGAGGACAGGGGCAATGAGCAGTTCTTC
CASSLEDRGNEQFF
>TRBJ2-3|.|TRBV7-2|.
TGTGCCAGCAGCTTAGGGGAGACAGATACGCAGTATTTT
CASSLGETDTQYF
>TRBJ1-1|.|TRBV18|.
TGTGCCAGCTCACCATCCGGGCTGAACACTGAAGCTTTCTTT
CASSPSGLNTEAFF
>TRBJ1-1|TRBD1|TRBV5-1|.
TGCGCCAGCAGCCCCTCCCGGACAGGAATTGAAGCTTTCTTT
CASSPSRTGIEAFF
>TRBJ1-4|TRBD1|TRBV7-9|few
TGTGCCAGCAGCCCGGGACAGGCAACAGCAACTAATGAAAAACTGTTTTTT
CASSPGQATATNEKLFF
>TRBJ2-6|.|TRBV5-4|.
TGTGCCAGCAGCTTGGTCGCAGGGGGGTCTGGGGCCAACGTCCTGACTTTC
CASSLVAGGSGANVLTF
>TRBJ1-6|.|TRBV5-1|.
TGCGCCAGCAGCTTGTGGGAGAGCTCCTATAATTCACCCCTCCACTTT
CASSLWESSYNSPLHF